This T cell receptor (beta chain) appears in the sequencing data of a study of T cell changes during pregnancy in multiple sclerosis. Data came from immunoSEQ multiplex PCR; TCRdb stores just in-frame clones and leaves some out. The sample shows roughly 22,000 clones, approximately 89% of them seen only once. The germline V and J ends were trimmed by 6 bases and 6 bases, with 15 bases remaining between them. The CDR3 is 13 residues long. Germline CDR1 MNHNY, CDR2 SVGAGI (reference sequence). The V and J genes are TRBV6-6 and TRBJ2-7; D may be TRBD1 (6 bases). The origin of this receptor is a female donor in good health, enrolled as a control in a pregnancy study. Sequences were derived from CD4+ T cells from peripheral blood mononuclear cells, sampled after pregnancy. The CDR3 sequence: CASSPLQGSEQYF. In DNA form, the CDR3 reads TGTGCCAGCAGCCCCCTTCAGGGGAGCGAGCAGTACTTC.